Listed below are T cell receptor beta chains from one sample, sequenced in a study of T-cell reconstitution after alpha-beta-depleted transplantation in children. TCRdb called the PCR reads again in MiXCR, with one record for every CDR3 protein. Here the sample spans about 300,000 distinct CDR3 sequences, roughly a tenth being singletons. The sample consisted of PBMCs, taken before TCRalphabeta/CD19-depleted stem cell transplant. The source of these receptors is a boy under two years old with acute myeloid leukemia, due to receive a stem cell transplant. Each CDR3 is given with its conserved first and last residue. A D gene is named only where the DNA matches it firmly. Clone sizes are given selectively: once, few, many, or a class where the clone is expanded.

d_gene,j_gene,abundance,v_gene,CDR3aa,CDR3nt
NA,TRBJ2-7,NA,TRBV7-8,CASSLVGWAALGEQYF,TGTGCCAGCAGCTTGGTCGGTTGGGCGGCCCTGGGGGAGCAGTACTTC
TRBD2,TRBJ2-1,once,TRBV5-6,CASSPSGGAGNEQFF,TGTGCCAGCAGCCCTAGCGGGGGGGCCGGCAATGAGCAGTTCTTC
NA,TRBJ2-7,NA,TRBV6-1,CASSRLPGSKGYEQYF,TGTGCCAGCAGCCGCCTACCCGGATCCAAGGGCTACGAGCAGTACTTC
NA,TRBJ2-7,many,TRBV10-3,CATMGSTYEQYF,TGTGCCACGATGGGCTCTACCTACGAGCAGTACTTC
NA,TRBJ1-5,NA,TRBV19,CASSIVFSQPQHF,TGTGCCAGTAGTATAGTATTTTCTCAGCCCCAGCATTTT
TRBD1,TRBJ1-5,many,TRBV25-1,CASSRTGLEQPQHF,TGTGCCAGCTCCCGGACAGGGCTCGAGCAGCCCCAGCATTTT
TRBD1,TRBJ2-7,NA,TRBV5-5,CASSTGQGAGDEQYF,TGTGCCAGCAGCACGGGACAGGGGGCTGGGGACGAGCAGTACTTC
TRBD2,TRBJ2-3,few,TRBV10-3,CAIKGLEADTQYF,TGTGCCATCAAGGGACTAGAGGCAGATACGCAGTATTTT
TRBD2,TRBJ2-5,NA,TRBV4-2,CASSLRLAGQETQYF,TGTGCCAGCAGCCTCCGACTAGCGGGGCAAGAGACCCAGTACTTC
TRBD1,TRBJ2-7,few,TRBV5-1,CASSLRQGVSYEQYF,TGCGCCAGCAGCTTGCGACAGGGGGTATCCTACGAGCAGTACTTC
TRBD2,TRBJ2-7,NA,TRBV19,CASSKGPGTRNEQYF,TGTGCCAGTAGTAAGGGCCCCGGGACTAGGAACGAGCAGTACTTC
TRBD2,TRBJ2-1,NA,TRBV5-1,CASSRSTSGSYNQQFF,TGCGCCAGCAGCCGCTCGACTAGCGGATCCTACAATCAGCAGTTCTTC
NA,TRBJ2-7,many,TRBV5-1,CASSLVENRDYEQYF,TGCGCCAGCAGCTTGGTGGAGAACAGAGACTACGAGCAGTACTTC
TRBD2,TRBJ2-1,many,TRBV20-1,CSARDGTSRRNEQFF,TGCAGTGCTAGAGACGGGACTAGCCGCAGGAATGAGCAGTTCTTC
TRBD1,TRBJ2-7,NA,TRBV23-1,CASRIGTGDLYEQYF,TGCGCCAGCAGGATCGGGACAGGTGATCTCTACGAGCAGTACTTC
NA,TRBJ2-3,many,TRBV3-1,CASSQVLATDTQYF,TGTGCCAGCAGCCAAGTACTAGCCACAGATACGCAGTATTTT
NA,TRBJ2-5,many,TRBV11-1,CASGSWSLEETQYF,TGTGCCAGCGGGTCGTGGAGTTTGGAAGAGACCCAGTACTTC